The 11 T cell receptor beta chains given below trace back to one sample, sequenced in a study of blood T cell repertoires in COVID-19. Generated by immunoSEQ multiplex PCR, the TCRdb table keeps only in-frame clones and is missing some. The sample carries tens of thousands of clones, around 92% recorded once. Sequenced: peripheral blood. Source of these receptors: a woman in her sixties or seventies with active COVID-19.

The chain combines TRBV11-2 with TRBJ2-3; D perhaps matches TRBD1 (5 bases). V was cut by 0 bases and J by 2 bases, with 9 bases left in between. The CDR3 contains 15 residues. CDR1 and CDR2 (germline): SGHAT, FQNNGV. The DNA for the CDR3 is TGTGCCAGCAGCTTAGACAGGGAACACACAGATACGCAGTATTTT. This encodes CASSLDREHTDTQYF.

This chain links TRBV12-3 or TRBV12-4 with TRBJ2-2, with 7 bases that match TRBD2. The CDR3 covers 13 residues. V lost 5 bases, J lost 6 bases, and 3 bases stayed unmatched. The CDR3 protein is CASSLTSSGELFF. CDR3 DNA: TGTGCCAGCAGTCTGACTAGCTCCGGGGAGCTGTTTTTT.

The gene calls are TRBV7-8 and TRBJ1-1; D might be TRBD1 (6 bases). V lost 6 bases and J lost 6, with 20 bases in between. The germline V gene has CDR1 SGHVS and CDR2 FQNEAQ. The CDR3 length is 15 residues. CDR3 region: CASRAPRGEGAEAFF. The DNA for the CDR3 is TGTGCCAGCAGAGCCCCCCGGGGGGAGGGGGCTGAAGCTTTCTTT.

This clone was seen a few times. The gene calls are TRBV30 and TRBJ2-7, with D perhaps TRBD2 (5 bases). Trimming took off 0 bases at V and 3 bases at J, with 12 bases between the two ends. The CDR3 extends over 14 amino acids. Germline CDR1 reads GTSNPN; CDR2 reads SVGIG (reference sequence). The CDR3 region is CAWSVPGFYYEQYF. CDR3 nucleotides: TGTGCCTGGAGTGTACCGGGATTCTACTACGAGCAGTACTTC. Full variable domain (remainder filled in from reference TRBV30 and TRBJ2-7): SQTIHQWPATLVQPVGSPLSLECTVEGTSNPNLYWYRQAAGRGLQLLFYSVGIGQISSEVPQNLSASRPQDRQFILSSKKLLLSDSGFYLCAWSVPGFYYEQYFGPGTRLTVT.

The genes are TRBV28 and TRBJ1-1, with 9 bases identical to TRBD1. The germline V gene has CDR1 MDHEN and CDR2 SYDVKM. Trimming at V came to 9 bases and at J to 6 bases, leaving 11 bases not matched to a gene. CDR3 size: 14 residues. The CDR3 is CASTLGQGRAEAFF. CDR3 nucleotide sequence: TGTGCCAGTACGCTAGGACAGGGGAGGGCTGAAGCTTTCTTT.

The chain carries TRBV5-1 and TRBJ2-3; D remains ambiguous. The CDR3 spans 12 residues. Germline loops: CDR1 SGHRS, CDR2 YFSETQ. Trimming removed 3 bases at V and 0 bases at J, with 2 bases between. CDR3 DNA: TGCGCCAGCAGCTCGAGCACAGATACGCAGTATTTT. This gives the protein CASSSSTDTQYF.

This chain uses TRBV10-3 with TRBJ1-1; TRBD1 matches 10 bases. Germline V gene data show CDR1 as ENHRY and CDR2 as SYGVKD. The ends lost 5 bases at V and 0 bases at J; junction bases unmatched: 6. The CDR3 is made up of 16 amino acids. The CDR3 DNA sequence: TGTGCCATCAGTAGACAGGGGACAGGGGTGAACACTGAAGCTTTCTTT. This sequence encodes CAISRQGTGVNTEAFF.

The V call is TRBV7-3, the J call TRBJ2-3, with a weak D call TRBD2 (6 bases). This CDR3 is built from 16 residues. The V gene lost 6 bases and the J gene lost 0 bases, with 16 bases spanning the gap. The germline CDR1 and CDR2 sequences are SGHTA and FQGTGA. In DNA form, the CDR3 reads TGTGCCAGCAGTTATACCCGGGACTCCAGCACAGATACGCAGTATTTT. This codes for CASSYTRDSSTDTQYF.

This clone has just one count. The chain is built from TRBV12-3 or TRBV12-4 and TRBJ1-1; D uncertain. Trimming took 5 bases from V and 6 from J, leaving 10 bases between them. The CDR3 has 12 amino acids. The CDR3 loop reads CASSPGVPEAFF. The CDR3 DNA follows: TGTGCCAGCAGTCCCGGAGTCCCTGAAGCTTTCTTT.

The CDR3 protein is CASSYSSGRQETQYF. The CDR3 region has the DNA TGTGCCAGCAGTTACTCTAGCGGGAGACAAGAGACCCAGTACTTC. The rearrangement links TRBV6-5 to TRBJ2-5, with TRBD2 matching over 9 bases. The CDR3 length is 15 residues. With 0 bases clipped from V and 2 bases from J, the junction kept 1 base outside the gene matches. CDR1 and CDR2 from the germline V gene are MNHEY and SVGAGI.

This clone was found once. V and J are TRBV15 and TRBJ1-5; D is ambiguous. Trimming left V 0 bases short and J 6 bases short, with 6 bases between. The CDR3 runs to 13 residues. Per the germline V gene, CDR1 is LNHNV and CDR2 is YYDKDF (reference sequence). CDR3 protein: CATSRDLAQPQHF. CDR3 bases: TGTGCCACCAGCAGAGATCTAGCTCAGCCCCAGCATTTT.